A single sample gave rise to the 28 T cell receptor beta chains below, sequenced in a study of blood T cell repertoires in COVID-19. Some clones are missing from TCRdb's copy, which holds only in-frame ones; the method was immunoSEQ multiplex PCR. The sample includes some 290,000 clones, about 90% of them seen just once. Sample: peripheral blood. These receptors originate from a woman aged 25 to 39 with COVID-19, enrolled during active disease.

The genes are TRBV12-5 and TRBJ2-1; D unresolved. Germline CDR1 is LGHNT and CDR2 is FRNRAP. V was shortened by 6 bases and J by 6 bases, with 15 bases between the two germline ends. The CDR3 totals 14 residues. This chain's CDR3 is CASGSNLSPNEQFF. CDR3 bases: TGTGCTAGTGGATCCAACTTATCACCCAATGAGCAGTTCTTC.

The chain employs TRBV5-8 and TRBJ1-2; 7 positions match TRBD1. This CDR3 region has 14 residues. Germline V lookup: CDR1 SGHTS, CDR2 YDEGEE. V gave up 4 bases and J gave up 2 bases; unmatched junction bases: 5. CDR3 coding DNA: TGTGCCAGCAGCGCGACACAGGGGAACTATGGCTACACCTTC. It yields the protein CASSATQGNYGYTF.

The rearrangement uses TRBV28 and TRBJ1-2; D call uncertain. V gave up 2 bases and J gave up 4 bases, with 5 bases separating them. The germline CDR1 and CDR2 sequences are MDHEN and SYDVKM. The CDR3 is 12 residues long. CDR3 coding DNA: TGTGCCAGCAGTTTAAGCCCCTATGGCTACACCTTC. This translates into CASSLSPYGYTF.

This chain uses TRBV9 with TRBJ1-2, with a weak D call TRBD1 (5 bases). Trimming left V 4 bases short and J 10 bases short, with 17 bases between. Germline lookup yields CDR1 SGDLS and CDR2 YYNGEE. CDR3 size: 13 residues. This chain's CDR3 is CASSLQVYPAYTF. In nucleotides, the CDR3 is TGTGCCAGCAGCCTACAGGTTTACCCTGCCTACACCTTC.

This rearrangement joins TRBV5-5 to TRBJ1-2; 8 bases agree with TRBD1. Trimming removed 5 bases from V and 7 bases from J; junction bases left unmatched: 7. The CDR3 sequence is 13 residues long. Germline V gene sequence: CDR1 SGHKS, CDR2 YYEKEE (reference sequence). This CDR3 reads CASRYQGAVGYTF. In nucleotides, the CDR3 is TGTGCCAGCAGATATCAGGGGGCGGTTGGCTACACCTTC.

The V and J genes are TRBV2 and TRBJ1-2; TRBD1 aligns across 9 bases. CDR1 is SNHLY and CDR2 is FYNNEI in the germline V gene. Trimming cost V 9 bases and J 7 bases; bases outside gene matches: 9. The CDR3 runs to 13 residues. CDR3: CASGVQGARGYTF. The CDR3, as DNA: TGTGCCAGTGGAGTACAGGGGGCGCGTGGCTACACCTTC.

This chain links TRBV7-4 with TRBJ1-3, with TRBD1 matching over 7 bases. From germline, CDR1 is SGHVT and CDR2 SQSDAQ. The CDR3 is 16 amino acids. V shed 5 bases and J 2 bases; nucleotides not matched to a gene: 9. The CDR3 nucleotides read TGTGCCAGCAGCCCTAACAGGGGTATGGCTGGAAACACCATATATTTT. Protein product: CASSPNRGMAGNTIYF.

The chain combines TRBV7-9 with TRBJ1-2, with TRBD1 matching over 9 bases. With 5 bases clipped from V and 8 bases from J, the junction kept 6 bases outside the gene matches. The CDR3 runs to 13 residues. CDR1 is SEHNR, CDR2 FQNEAQ, per germline (reference sequence). The CDR3 region is CASSIQGAIGYTF. The CDR3 DNA is TGTGCCAGCAGCATACAGGGGGCGATAGGCTACACCTTC.

This clone was counted a single time. The chain links TRBV7-9 to TRBJ1-3; a weak D match, TRBD1 (6 bases). The CDR3 totals 16 residues. Germline lookup yields CDR1 SEHNR and CDR2 FQNEAQ (reference sequence). Trimming left V 8 bases short and J 4 bases short, with 21 bases between. The CDR3 sequence: CASDKRQARSGNTIYF. In DNA, the CDR3 is TGTGCCAGCGATAAGAGACAGGCCAGATCCGGAAACACCATATATTTT.

The J gene is TRBJ1-4, the V gene TRBV2, with D possibly being TRBD1 (5 bases). The germline V gene has CDR1 SNHLY and CDR2 FYNNEI. V lost 7 bases and J 7 bases, leaving 16 bases between the germline ends. This CDR3 spans 14 amino acids. The CDR3 here is CASTLMGGSEKLFF. DNA of the CDR3: TGTGCCAGCACACTGATGGGGGGAAGTGAAAAACTGTTTTTT.

In this sample, this clone turned up once. V gene TRBV19 combines with J gene TRBJ1-1; 7 bases agree with TRBD1. Germline loops: CDR1 LNHDA, CDR2 SQIVND (reference sequence). The CDR3 covers 14 residues. V dropped 8 bases and J dropped 5; count of bases not matched to a gene: 11. This CDR3 reads CASSHPTGRTEAFF. The CDR3 nucleotides are TGTGCCAGTTCCCACCCGACAGGGAGGACTGAAGCTTTCTTT.

This chain uses TRBV25-1 with TRBJ2-5; 10 bases agree with TRBD1. The V gene's germline CDR1 is MGHDK and CDR2 SYGVNS. The CDR3 is made up of 13 amino acids. Trimming removed 6 bases from V and 5 bases from J; junction bases left unmatched: 3. The CDR3 region is CASRTGGWETQYF. CDR3 nucleotides: TGTGCCAGCAGGACAGGGGGCTGGGAGACCCAGTACTTC.

The V call is TRBV7-2, the J call TRBJ1-6, with D uncertain. The CDR3 is 14 amino acids. Deletions cut 4 bases from V and 6 bases from J, with 10 bases between. CDR1 SGHTA and CDR2 FQGNSA come from the germline V gene. CDR3 nucleotide sequence: TGTGCCAGCAGCTGGACGGACTTTAATTCACCCCTCCACTTT. Protein sequence: CASSWTDFNSPLHF.

The chain links TRBV28 to TRBJ2-4; TRBD2 matches at 8 bases. The junction had 7 bases not matched to a gene; V was cut back by 3 bases and J by 6 bases. The CDR3 contains 15 residues. Germline lookup yields CDR1 MDHEN and CDR2 SYDVKM. CDR3 protein: CASSLLVAGSNIQYF. CDR3 bases: TGTGCCAGCAGTTTGTTGGTAGCGGGGTCAAACATTCAGTACTTC.

The sample holds one count of this clone. The V and J genes are TRBV2 and TRBJ2-7; D possibly corresponds to TRBD1 (6 bases). Germline assignment: CDR1 SNHLY and CDR2 FYNNEI. The V gene lost 5 bases and the J gene lost 3 bases, with 11 bases spanning the gap. The CDR3 consists of 13 residues. DNA of the CDR3: TGTGCCAGCAGTACAGGGTTGTTCTACGAGCAGTACTTC. Its protein product is CASSTGLFYEQYF.

The gene calls are TRBV12-3 or TRBV12-4 and TRBJ2-1, with 7 bases fitting TRBD1. CDR3 size: 13 residues. Trimming removed 6 bases from V and 3 bases from J; junction bases left unmatched: 2. Here the CDR3 reads CASSRGFYNEQFF. DNA for the CDR3: TGTGCCAGCAGCAGGGGGTTCTACAATGAGCAGTTCTTC.

This clone was picked up one time. The gene calls are TRBV4-1 and TRBJ1-1; D might be TRBD1 (5 bases). V lost 0 bases and J 4 bases, leaving 15 bases between the germline ends. The CDR3 runs 16 residues. Germline CDR1 reads MGHRA; CDR2 reads YSYEKL. The CDR3 spells CASSQDWGGVVTEAFF. As DNA, the CDR3 is TGCGCCAGCAGCCAAGATTGGGGGGGAGTGGTCACTGAAGCTTTCTTT.

This CDR3 reads CASSPGLGMVGYTF. DNA of the CDR3: TGTGCCAGCAGCCCGGGTCTAGGAATGGTTGGCTACACCTTC. This sequence joins TRBV9 and TRBJ1-2; D is uncertain. The CDR3 runs to 14 residues. Germline loops: CDR1 SGDLS, CDR2 YYNGEE. Trimming pared 4 bases from V and 7 bases from J, leaving 17 bases between. Based on the CDR3 plus reference TRBV9 and TRBJ1-2, the full variable domain is DSGVTQTPKHLITATGQRVTLRCSPRSGDLSVYWYQQSLDQGLQFLIQYYNGEERAKGNILERFSAQQFPDLHSELNLSSLELGDSALYFCASSPGLGMVGYTFGSGTRLTVV.

CDR3 loop: CASSLDRQQGAFF. In DNA, the CDR3 is TGCGCCAGCAGCTTGGATAGGCAGCAGGGCGCTTTCTTT. This chain links TRBV5-1 with TRBJ1-1; D possibly corresponds to TRBD1 (5 bases). There are 13 residues in the CDR3. CDR1 and CDR2 from the germline V gene are SGHRS and YFSETQ. V was trimmed by 0 bases and J by 11 bases, leaving 14 bases between them.

The chain employs TRBV5-4 and TRBJ2-7; no clear D. With 0 bases removed from V and 3 bases from J, the gap between germline ends came to 10 bases. CDR3 size: 14 residues. Germline lookup yields CDR1 SGHNT and CDR2 YYREEE (reference sequence). The chain's CDR3 is CASSLAGSFYEQYF. The CDR3 DNA reads as TGTGCCAGCAGCTTGGCAGGCAGCTTCTACGAGCAGTACTTC.

CDR3 amino acids: CAFWTVDYTF. CDR3 nucleotides: TGTGCCTTTTGGACAGTTGACTACACCTTC. This sequence joins TRBV30 and TRBJ1-2; D perhaps matches TRBD1 (6 bases). The CDR3 loop spans 10 amino acids. With 7 bases removed from V and 10 bases from J, the gap between germline ends came to 13 bases. Germline CDR1 and CDR2: GTSNPN and SVGIG (reference sequence). Together with reference TRBV30 and TRBJ1-2, the CDR3 gives the full variable domain: SQTIHQWPATLVQPVGSPLSLECTVEGTSNPNLYWYRQAAGRGLQLLFYSVGIGQISSEVPQNLSASRPQDRQFILSSKKLLLSDSGFYLCAFWTVDYTFGSGTRLTVV.

This chain joins TRBV11-1 and TRBJ2-3; the D is unclear. Germline loops: CDR1 SGHAT, CDR2 FQDESV (reference sequence). This CDR3 has 16 amino acids. V was clipped by 5 bases and J by 1 base, with 16 bases between them. This CDR3 is CASSDPQSHGTDTQYF. The CDR3 bases are TGTGCCAGCAGCGACCCACAGAGCCACGGCACAGATACGCAGTATTTT.

The V gene is TRBV4-1, the J gene TRBJ2-1; 7 bases are shared with TRBD2. Germline V gives CDR1 MGHRA, CDR2 YSYEKL. CDR3 length: 18 residues. The trim removed 1 base at V and 4 bases at J, leaving 13 bases unmatched. Written as DNA, the CDR3 is TGCGCCAGCAGCCAAGGAGAGCGCCTCAGCGGGAAATACAATGAGCAGTTCTTC. It yields the protein CASSQGERLSGKYNEQFF.

This clone was recorded once. The rearrangement joins TRBV28 to TRBJ1-4; 8 bases are shared with TRBD1. Germline-derived CDR1 and CDR2 are MDHEN and SYDVKM. CDR3 length: 15 residues. V lost 9 bases and J lost 5; bases outside the gene matches: 11. The CDR3 DNA sequence: TGTGCCAGTGATGGATCAACAGGGGGAAATGAAAAACTGTTTTTT. This translates into CASDGSTGGNEKLFF.

The chain recombines TRBV7-7 with TRBJ2-3; D may be TRBD1 (5 bases). Germline V gives CDR1 SSHAT, CDR2 FNYEAQ (reference sequence). Trimming took off 2 bases at V and 2 bases at J, with 11 bases between the two ends. This CDR3 is 15 amino acids long. The CDR3 DNA sequence: TGTGCCAGCAGCTTAACCAGGGCGCCCACAGATACGCAGTATTTT. The encoded protein is CASSLTRAPTDTQYF.

This clone appeared a single time. The chain is built from TRBV6-2 or TRBV6-3 and TRBJ2-5; 8 nucleotides line up with TRBD2. V gave up 6 bases and J gave up 5 bases; unmatched junction bases: 8. Germline values: CDR1 MNHEY, CDR2 SVGEGT. There are 14 residues in the CDR3. In DNA form, the CDR3 reads TGTGCCAGCAGCTCCCGGGGGGGCTCGGAGACCCAGTACTTC. Protein product: CASSSRGGSETQYF.

V gene TRBV7-9 combines with J gene TRBJ1-1, with D unresolved. The ends were cut back, 3 bases at V and 0 bases at J, with 11 bases in the middle. CDR3 size: 15 residues. Germline CDR1 SEHNR, CDR2 FQNEAQ (reference sequence). CDR3 bases: TGTGCCAGCAGCTTGAGTGAAGCTATGAACACTGAAGCTTTCTTT. Translated: CASSLSEAMNTEAFF.

The rearrangement joins TRBV4-1 to TRBJ1-3, with TRBD1 matching 8 bases. This CDR3 spans 20 amino acids. Germline V gene data show CDR1 as MGHRA and CDR2 as YSYEKL. V lost 3 bases, J lost 4 bases, and 20 bases stayed unmatched. The CDR3 DNA is TGCGCCAGCAGCCAGAGACCCCTAAGTTGGACAGGGTCTAACGGAAACACCATATATTTT. This codes for CASSQRPLSWTGSNGNTIYF.